This T cell receptor (beta chain) came from a study of blood T cell dynamics during melanoma immunotherapy. Whole-study context: Patients with metastatic melanoma got pembrolizumab or nivolumab-ipilimumab as first-line care. The study's findings and limits: The study could not tell melanoma-specific clones from general immune activation. Disease-control patients' PBMC repertoires became either more clonal or more diverse at W3.

Germline lookup yields CDR1 MGHDK and CDR2 SYGVNS. Deletions cut 4 bases from V and 7 bases from J, with 17 bases between. CDR3 size: 15 residues. Worth noting for this clone: Its antigen is undetermined.

Time point specified: pre-treatment baseline. Every bulk PBMC sample received the same 350 ng of DNA. Only in-frame clones appear in the TCRdb table, and some are missing; sequencing was by immunoSEQ multiplex PCR. The sample lists 9,500 or so clones, approximately 91% occurring once. The receptor comes from a human donor with melanoma. The starting material was blood, obtained from a patient treated with checkpoint blockade. The chain links TRBV25-1 to TRBJ2-1; no clear D gene. CDR3 nucleotide sequence: TGTGCCAGCAGTGCGTTTGAGGCCCCAGGTAATGAGCAGTTCTTC. This sequence encodes CASSAFEAPGNEQFF.